This TCR beta chain was profiled in a study of OX40 agonist ivuxolimab in advanced cancers. Broader study findings: Within 6 weeks, CD4+ and CD8+ blood T cells expanded clonally at 0.1 to 3.0 mg/kg.

Turning to this clone: Its antigen is undetermined.

Sequencing was performed with immunoSEQ multiplex PCR; in TCRdb, only in-frame clones are kept and a portion is missing. The sample includes 15,000 to 25,000 clones, about three quarters of them seen just once. The sample consisted of CD4+ or CD8+ T cells sorted from blood, taken in a trial of the OX40 agonist ivuxolimab. The clonotype was recovered from an adult with an advanced solid tumor such as melanoma, head and neck, liver or kidney cancer.

This CDR3 is CASSLEGGQGIFYEQYF. DNA for the CDR3: TGTGCCAGCAGCTTAGAAGGGGGACAGGGCATTTTCTACGAGCAGTACTTC. The chain uses TRBV4-2 and TRBJ2-7, with 9 positions matching TRBD1. V dropped 5 bases and J dropped 3; count of bases not matched to a gene: 14. The V gene's germline CDR1 is LGHNA and CDR2 YNFKEQ. The CDR3 sequence is 17 residues long.